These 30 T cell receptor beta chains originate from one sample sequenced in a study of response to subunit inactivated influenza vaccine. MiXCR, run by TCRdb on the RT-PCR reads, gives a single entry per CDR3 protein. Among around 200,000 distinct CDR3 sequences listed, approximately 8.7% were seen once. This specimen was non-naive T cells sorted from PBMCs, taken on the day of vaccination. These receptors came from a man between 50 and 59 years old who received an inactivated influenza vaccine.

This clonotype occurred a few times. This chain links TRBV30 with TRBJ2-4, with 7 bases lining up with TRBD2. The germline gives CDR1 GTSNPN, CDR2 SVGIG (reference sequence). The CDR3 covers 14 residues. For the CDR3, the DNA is TGTGGTTCGGGGGGAGACGTTGGCAAAAACATTCAGTACTTC. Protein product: CGSGGDVGKNIQYF.

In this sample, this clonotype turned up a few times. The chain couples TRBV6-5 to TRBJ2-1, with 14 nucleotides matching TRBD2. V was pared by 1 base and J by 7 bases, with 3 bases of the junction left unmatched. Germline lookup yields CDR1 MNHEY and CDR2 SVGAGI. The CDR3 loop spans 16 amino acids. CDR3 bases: TGTGCCAGCAGTTACTTAGGACTAGCGGGGGGAAATGAGCAGTTCTTC. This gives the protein CASSYLGLAGGNEQFF.

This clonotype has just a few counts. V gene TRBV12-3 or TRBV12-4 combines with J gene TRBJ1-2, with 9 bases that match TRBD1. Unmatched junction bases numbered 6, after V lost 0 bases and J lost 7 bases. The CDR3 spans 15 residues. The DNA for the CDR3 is TGTGCCAGCAGTTTAGCCCCCACAGGGGGCCTTGGCTACACCTTC. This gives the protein CASSLAPTGGLGYTF.

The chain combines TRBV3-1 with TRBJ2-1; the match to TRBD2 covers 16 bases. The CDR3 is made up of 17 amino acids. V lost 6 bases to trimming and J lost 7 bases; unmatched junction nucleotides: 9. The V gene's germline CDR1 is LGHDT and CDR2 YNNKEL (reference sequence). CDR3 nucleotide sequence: TGTGCCAGCAGACCCGGGACTAGCGGGAGGGCCGGAAATGAGCAGTTCTTC. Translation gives CASRPGTSGRAGNEQFF.

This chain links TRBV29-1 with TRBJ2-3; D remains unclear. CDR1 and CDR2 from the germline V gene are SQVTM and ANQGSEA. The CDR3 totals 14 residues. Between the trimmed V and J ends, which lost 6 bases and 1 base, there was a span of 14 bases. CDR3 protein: CSVMDPLGTDTQYF. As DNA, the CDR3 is TGCAGCGTGATGGACCCGCTCGGCACAGATACGCAGTATTTT.

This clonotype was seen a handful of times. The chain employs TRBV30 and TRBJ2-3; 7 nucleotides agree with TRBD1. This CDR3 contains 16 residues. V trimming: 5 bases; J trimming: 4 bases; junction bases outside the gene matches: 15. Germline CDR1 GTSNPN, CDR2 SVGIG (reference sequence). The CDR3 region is CAWVAGTVIWADTQYF. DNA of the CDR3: TGTGCCTGGGTCGCAGGGACAGTGATTTGGGCAGATACGCAGTATTTT.

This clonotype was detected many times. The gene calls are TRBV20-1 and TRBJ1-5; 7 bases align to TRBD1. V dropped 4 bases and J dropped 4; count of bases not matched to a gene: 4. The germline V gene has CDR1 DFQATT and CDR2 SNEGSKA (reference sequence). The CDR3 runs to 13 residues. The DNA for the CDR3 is TGCAGTGCTACCGGGACAGTTAATCAGCCCCAGCATTTT. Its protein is CSATGTVNQPQHF.

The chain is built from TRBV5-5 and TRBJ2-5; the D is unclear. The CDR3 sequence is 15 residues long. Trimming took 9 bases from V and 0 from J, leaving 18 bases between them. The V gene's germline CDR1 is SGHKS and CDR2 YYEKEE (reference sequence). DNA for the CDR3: TGTGCCATCGGCCCTGGGCACACGTACCAAGAGACCCAGTACTTC. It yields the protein CAIGPGHTYQETQYF.

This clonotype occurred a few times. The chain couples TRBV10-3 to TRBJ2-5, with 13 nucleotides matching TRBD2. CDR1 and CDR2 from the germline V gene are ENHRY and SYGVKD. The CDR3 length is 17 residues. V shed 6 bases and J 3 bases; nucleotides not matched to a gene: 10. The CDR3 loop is CAIREPGLAGLKETQYF. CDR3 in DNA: TGTGCCATCAGGGAACCGGGACTAGCGGGGCTGAAAGAGACCCAGTACTTC.

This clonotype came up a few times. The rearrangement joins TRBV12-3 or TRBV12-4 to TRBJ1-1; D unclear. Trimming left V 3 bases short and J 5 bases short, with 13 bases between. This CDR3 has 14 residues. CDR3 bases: TGTGCCAGCAGTTTCGGGCCCAGTAGAACTGAAGCTTTCTTT. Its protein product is CASSFGPSRTEAFF.

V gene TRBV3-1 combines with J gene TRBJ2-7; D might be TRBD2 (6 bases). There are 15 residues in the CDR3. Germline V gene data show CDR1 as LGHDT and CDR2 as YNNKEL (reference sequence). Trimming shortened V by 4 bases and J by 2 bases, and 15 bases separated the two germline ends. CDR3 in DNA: TGTGCCAGCAGCCTTAGCGGCGCAGGACCCTACGAGCAGTACTTC. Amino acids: CASSLSGAGPYEQYF.

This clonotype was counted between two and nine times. The CDR3 DNA is TGTGCCAGCAGCCTAGACCATGAGCAGTTCTTC. It specifies CASSLDHEQFF. The rearrangement links TRBV14 to TRBJ2-1; D not resolved. Germline V gives CDR1 SGHDN, CDR2 FVKESK. The CDR3 runs to 11 residues. Between the trimmed V and J ends, which lost 4 bases and 8 bases, there was a span of 6 bases.

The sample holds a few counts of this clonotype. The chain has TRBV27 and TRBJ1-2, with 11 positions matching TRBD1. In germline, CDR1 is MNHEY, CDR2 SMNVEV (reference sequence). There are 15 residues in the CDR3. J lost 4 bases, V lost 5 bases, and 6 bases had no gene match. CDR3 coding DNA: TGTGCCAGCAGTCCCGGACAGGGGGCCAGCTATGGCTACACCTTC. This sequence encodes CASSPGQGASYGYTF.

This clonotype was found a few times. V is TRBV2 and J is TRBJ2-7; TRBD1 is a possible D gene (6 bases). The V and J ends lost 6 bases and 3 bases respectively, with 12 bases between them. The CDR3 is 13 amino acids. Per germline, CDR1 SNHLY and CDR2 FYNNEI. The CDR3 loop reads CASRTGIGYEQYF. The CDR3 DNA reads TGTGCCAGCAGAACAGGGATCGGCTACGAGCAGTACTTC.

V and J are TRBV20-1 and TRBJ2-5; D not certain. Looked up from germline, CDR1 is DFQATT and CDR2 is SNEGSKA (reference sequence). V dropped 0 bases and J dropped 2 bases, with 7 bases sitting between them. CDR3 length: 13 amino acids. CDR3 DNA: TGCAGTGCTAGAGATCCCCAACAAGAGACCCAGTACTTC. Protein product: CSARDPQQETQYF.

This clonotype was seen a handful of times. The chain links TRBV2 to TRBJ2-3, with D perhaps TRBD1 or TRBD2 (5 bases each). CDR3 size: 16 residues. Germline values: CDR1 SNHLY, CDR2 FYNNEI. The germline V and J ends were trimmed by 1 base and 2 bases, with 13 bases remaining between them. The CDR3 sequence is CASSEDFWGSTDTQYF. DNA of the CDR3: TGTGCCAGCAGTGAAGATTTCTGGGGGTCCACAGATACGCAGTATTTT.

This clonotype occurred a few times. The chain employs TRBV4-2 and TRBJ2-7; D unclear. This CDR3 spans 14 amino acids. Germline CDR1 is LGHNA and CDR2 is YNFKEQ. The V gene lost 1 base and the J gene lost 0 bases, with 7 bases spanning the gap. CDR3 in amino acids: CASSQVMHSYEQYF. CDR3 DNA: TGTGCCAGCAGCCAAGTCATGCACTCCTACGAGCAGTACTTC.

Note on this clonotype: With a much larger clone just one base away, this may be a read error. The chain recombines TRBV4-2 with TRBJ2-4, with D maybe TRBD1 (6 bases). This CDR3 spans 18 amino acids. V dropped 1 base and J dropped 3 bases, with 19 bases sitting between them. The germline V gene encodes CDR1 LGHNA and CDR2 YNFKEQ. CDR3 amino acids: CASSQAKGTGNYKNIQYF. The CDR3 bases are TGTGCCAGCAGCCAAGCGAAGGGAACAGGGAATTACAAAAACATTCAGTACTTC.

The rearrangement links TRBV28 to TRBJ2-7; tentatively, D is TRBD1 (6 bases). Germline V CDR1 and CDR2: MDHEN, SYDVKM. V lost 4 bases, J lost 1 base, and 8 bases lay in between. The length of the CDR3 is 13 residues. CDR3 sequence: CASSYRVSYEQYF. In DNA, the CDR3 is TGTGCCAGCAGTTACAGGGTATCCTACGAGCAGTACTTC.

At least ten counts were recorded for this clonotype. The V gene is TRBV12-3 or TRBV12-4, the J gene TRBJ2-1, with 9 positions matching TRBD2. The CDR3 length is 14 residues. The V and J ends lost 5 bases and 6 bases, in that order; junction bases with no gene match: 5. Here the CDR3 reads CASSPIAGANEQFF. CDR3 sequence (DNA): TGTGCCAGCAGTCCTATAGCGGGGGCCAATGAGCAGTTCTTC.

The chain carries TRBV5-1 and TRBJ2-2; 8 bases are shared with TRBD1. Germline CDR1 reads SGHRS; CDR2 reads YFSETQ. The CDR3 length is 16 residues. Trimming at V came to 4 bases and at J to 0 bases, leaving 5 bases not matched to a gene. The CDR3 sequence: CASSKTGVANTGELFF. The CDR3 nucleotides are TGCGCCAGCAGCAAGACAGGGGTGGCGAACACCGGGGAGCTGTTTTTT.

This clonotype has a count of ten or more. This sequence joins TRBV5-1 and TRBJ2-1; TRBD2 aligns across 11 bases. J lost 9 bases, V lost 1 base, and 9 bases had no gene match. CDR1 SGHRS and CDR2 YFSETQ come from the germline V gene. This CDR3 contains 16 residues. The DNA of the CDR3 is TGCGCCAGCAGCTTGCAGACTAGCGGGACCGGGGGTGAGCAGTTCTTC. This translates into CASSLQTSGTGGEQFF.

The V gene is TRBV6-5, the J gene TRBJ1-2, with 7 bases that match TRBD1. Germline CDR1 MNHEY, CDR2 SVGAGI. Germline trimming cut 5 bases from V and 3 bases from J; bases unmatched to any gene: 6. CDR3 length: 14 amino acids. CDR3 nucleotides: TGTGCCAGCAGTAGACTCGGGACAGACTATGGCTACACCTTC. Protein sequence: CASSRLGTDYGYTF.

CDR3 loop: CASSSGTGGETQYF. The CDR3 coding sequence is TGTGCCAGCAGCAGTGGGACAGGGGGAGAGACCCAGTACTTC. The chain links TRBV11-3 to TRBJ2-5; TRBD1 matches 11 bases. The germline V gene has CDR1 SGHNT and CDR2 YENEEA. Losses at the gene ends were 5 bases for V and 4 bases for J; bases not matched to a gene: 3. CDR3 size: 14 residues. Full variable domain (outside the CDR3, taken from reference TRBV11-3 and TRBJ2-5): EAGVVQSPRYKIIEKKQPVAFWCNPISGHNTLYWYLQNLGQGPELLIRYENEEAVDDSQLPKDRFSAERLKGVDSTLKIQPAELGDSAVYLCASSSGTGGETQYFGPGTRLLVL.

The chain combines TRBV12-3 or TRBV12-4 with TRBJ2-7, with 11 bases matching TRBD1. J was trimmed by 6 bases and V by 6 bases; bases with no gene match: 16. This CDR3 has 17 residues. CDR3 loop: CASSRGTGGGRWGEQYF. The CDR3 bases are TGTGCCAGCAGCAGGGGGACAGGGGGAGGTAGATGGGGCGAGCAGTACTTC.

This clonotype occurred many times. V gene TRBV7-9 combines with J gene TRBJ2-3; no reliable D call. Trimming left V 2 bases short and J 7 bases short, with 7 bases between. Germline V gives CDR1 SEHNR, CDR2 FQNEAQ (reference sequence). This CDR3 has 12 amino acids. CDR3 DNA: TGTGCCAGCAGCTTATCGGAGAATACGCAGTATTTT. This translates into CASSLSENTQYF.

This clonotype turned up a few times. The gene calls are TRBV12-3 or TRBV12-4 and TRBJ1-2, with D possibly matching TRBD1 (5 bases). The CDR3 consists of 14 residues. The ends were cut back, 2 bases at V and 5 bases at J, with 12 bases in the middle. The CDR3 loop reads CASSLTQGGYGYTF. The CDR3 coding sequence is TGTGCCAGCAGTTTAACCCAGGGTGGGTATGGCTACACCTTC.

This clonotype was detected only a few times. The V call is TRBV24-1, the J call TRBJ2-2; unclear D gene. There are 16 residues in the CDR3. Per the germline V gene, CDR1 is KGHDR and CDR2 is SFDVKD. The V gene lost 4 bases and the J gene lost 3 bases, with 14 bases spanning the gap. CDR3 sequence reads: CATSDRVISDTGELFF. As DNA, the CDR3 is TGTGCCACCAGTGACCGCGTGATAAGCGACACCGGGGAGCTGTTTTTT.

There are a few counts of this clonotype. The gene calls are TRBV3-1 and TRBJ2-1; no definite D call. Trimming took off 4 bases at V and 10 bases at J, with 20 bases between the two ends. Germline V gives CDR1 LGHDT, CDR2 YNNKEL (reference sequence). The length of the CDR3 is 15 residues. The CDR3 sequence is CASSPSPWTAQEQFF. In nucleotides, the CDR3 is TGTGCCAGCAGCCCATCCCCCTGGACGGCCCAGGAGCAGTTCTTC.

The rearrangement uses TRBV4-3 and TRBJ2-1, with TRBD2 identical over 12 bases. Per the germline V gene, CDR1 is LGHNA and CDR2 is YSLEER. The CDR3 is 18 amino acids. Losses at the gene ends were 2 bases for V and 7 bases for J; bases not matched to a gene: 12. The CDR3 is CASSQTLLLAGGVNEQFF. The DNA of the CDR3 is TGCGCCAGCAGCCAAACCCTCTTACTAGCGGGGGGCGTGAATGAGCAGTTCTTC.